This TCR beta chain derives from a study of PD-L1 blockade in urothelial cancer. At the level of the study: Of some 30 patients, almost 26 were males with bladder-origin urothelial cancer.

Germline CDR1 reads SGHNT; CDR2 reads YENEEA. The CDR3 sequence is 14 residues long. The junction had 7 bases not matched to a gene; V was cut back by 1 base and J by 7 bases. Indicated time point: pretreatment peripheral blood. The data were produced by immunoSEQ multiplex PCR, yet TCRdb's version contains in-frame clones alone and is incomplete. The repertoire consists of some 89,000 clones, with about 83% occurring once and the leading ten covering roughly an eighth. The receptor's source is a man between 60 and 70 years old with urothelial cancer. The sequenced sample was PBMCs, obtained around atezolizumab (anti-PD-L1) treatment. This sequence joins TRBV11-3 and TRBJ2-7, with 7 positions matching TRBD2. Written as DNA, the CDR3 is TGTGCCAGCAGCTTAGTGTTGCGGGGGAAGGAGCAGTACTTC. It encodes CASSLVLRGKEQYF.